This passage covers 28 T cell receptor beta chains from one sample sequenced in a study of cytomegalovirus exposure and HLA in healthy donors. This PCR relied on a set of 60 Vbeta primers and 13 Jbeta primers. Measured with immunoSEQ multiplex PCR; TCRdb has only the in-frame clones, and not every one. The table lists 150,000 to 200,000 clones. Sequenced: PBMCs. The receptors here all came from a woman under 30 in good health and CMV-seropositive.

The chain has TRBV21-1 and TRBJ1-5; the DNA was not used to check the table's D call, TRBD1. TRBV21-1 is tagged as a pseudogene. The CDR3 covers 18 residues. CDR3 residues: CASSFKQGYEYSNQPQHF. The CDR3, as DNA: TGTGCCAGCAGCTTCAAACAGGGTTACGAGTATAGCAATCAGCCCCAGCATTTT.

The CDR3 region has the DNA TGTGCCACTCAACAGCGGGAGGTTAGCACAGATACGCAGTATTTT. It translates to CATQQREVSTDTQYF. The chain couples TRBV10-3 to TRBJ2-3, with 9 positions matching TRBD2. The CDR3 is made up of 15 amino acids. V dropped 10 bases and J dropped 0; count of bases not matched to a gene: 8. The germline V gene encodes CDR1 ENHRY and CDR2 SYGVKD.

CDR3: CASSPLRTDHPQETQYF. In DNA form, the CDR3 reads TGTGCCAGCAGTCCACTCAGGACTGATCATCCCCAAGAGACCCAGTACTTC. The chain couples TRBV28 to TRBJ2-5; D possibly corresponds to TRBD2 (5 bases). This CDR3 has 17 amino acids. CDR1 MDHEN and CDR2 SYDVKM come from the germline V gene. V was pared by 5 bases and J by 1 base, with 20 bases between.

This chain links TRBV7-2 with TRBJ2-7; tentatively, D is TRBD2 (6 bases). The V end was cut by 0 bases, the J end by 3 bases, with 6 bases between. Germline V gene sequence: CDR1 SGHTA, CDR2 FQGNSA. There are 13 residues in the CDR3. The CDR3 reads CASSLAGGYEQYF. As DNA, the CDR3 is TGTGCCAGCAGCTTAGCGGGGGGCTACGAGCAGTACTTC. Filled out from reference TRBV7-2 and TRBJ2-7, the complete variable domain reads GAGVSQSPSNKVTEKGKDVELRCDPISGHTALYWYRQSLGQGLEFLIYFQGNSAPDKSGLPSDRFSAERTGGSVSTLTIQRTQQEDSAVYLCASSLAGGYEQYFGPGTRLTVT.

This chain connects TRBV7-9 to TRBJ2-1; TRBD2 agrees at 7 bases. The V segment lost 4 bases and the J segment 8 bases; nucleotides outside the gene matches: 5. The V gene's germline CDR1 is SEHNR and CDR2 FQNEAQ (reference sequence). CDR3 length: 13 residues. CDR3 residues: CASSYGLVDEQFF. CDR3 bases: TGTGCCAGCAGCTATGGACTAGTGGATGAGCAGTTCTTC.

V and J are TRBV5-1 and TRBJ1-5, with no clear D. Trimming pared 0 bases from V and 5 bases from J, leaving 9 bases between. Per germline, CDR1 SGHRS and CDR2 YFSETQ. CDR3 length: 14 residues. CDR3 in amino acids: CASSLDSTDQPQHF. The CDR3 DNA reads TGCGCCAGCAGCTTGGACAGTACCGATCAGCCCCAGCATTTT.

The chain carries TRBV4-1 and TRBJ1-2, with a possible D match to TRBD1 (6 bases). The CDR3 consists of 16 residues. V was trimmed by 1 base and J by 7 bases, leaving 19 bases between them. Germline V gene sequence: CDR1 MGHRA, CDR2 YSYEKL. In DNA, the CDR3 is TGCGCCAGCAGCCAAGCAACCTCGACAGGATCTCGTGGCTACACCTTC. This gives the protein CASSQATSTGSRGYTF.

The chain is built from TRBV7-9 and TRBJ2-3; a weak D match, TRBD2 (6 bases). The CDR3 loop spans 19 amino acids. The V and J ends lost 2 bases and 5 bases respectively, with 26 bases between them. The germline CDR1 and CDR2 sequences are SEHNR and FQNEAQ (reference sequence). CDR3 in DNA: TGTGCCAGCAGCTTAACCCCACTGACTAGGCGGGATTTAAGAGATACGCAGTATTTT. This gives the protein CASSLTPLTRRDLRDTQYF.

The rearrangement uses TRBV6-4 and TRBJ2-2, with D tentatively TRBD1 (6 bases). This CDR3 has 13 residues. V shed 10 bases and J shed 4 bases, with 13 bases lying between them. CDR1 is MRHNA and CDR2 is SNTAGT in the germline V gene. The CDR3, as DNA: TGTGCCACGGCCGGGACACCCACCGGGGAGCTGTTTTTT. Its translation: CATAGTPTGELFF.

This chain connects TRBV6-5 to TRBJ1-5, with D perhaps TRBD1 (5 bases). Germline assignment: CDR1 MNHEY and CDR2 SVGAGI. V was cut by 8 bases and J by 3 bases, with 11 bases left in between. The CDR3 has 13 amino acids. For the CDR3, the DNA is TGTGCCAGCGGTGACAGCCTCAATCAGCCCCAGCATTTT. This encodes CASGDSLNQPQHF.

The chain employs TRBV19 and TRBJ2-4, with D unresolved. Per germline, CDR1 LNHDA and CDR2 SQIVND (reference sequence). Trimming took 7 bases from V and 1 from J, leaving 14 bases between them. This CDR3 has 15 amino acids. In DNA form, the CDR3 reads TGTGCCAGTACCCCATCAGGTTTGGCCAAAAACATTCAGTACTTC. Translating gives CASTPSGLAKNIQYF.

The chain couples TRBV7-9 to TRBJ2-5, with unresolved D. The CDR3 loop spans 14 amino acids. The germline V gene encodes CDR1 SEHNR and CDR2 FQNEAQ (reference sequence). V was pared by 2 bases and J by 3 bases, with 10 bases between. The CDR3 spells CASSLSGRKETQYF. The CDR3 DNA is TGTGCCAGCAGCTTATCCGGTAGAAAAGAGACCCAGTACTTC.

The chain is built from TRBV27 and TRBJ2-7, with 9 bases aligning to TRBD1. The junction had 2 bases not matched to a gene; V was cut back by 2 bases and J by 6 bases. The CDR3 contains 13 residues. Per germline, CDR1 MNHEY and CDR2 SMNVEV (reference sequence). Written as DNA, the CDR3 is TGTGCCAGCAGTTTAAGGGACAGGGTCGAGCAGTACTTC. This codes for CASSLRDRVEQYF.

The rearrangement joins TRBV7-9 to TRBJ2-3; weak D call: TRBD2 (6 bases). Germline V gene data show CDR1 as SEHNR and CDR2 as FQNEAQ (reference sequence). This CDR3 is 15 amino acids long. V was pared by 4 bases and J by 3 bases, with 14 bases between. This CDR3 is CASSSGGAGTDTQYF. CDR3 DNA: TGTGCCAGCAGCTCAGGCGGGGCGGGTACAGATACGCAGTATTTT.

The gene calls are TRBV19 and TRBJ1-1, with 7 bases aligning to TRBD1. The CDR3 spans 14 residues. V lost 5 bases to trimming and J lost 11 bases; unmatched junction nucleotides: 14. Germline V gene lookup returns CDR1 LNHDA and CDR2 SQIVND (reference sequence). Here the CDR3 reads CASSPGTVRVEAFF. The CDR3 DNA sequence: TGTGCCAGTAGTCCCGGGACAGTTCGAGTAGAGGCTTTCTTT. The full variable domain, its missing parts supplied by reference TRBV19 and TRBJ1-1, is DGGITQSPKYLFRKEGQNVTLSCEQNLNHDAMYWYRQDPGQGLRLIYYSQIVNDFQKGDIAEGYSVSREKKESFPLTVTSAQKNPTAFYLCASSPGTVRVEAFFGQGTRLTVV.

The CDR3 sequence is CASSEYRGSGNTIYF. The CDR3 bases are TGTGCCAGCAGTGAATACAGGGGATCTGGAAACACCATATATTTT. V gene TRBV6-1 combines with J gene TRBJ1-3; 7 bases are a match to TRBD1. CDR3 length: 15 amino acids. Germline V gene lookup returns CDR1 MNHNS and CDR2 SASEGT. V was clipped by 2 bases and J by 1 base; unmatched bases: 2.

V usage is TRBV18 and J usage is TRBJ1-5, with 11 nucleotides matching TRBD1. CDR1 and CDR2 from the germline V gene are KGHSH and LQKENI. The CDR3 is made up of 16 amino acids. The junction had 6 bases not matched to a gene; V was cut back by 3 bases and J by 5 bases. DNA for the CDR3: TGTGCCAGCTCACCCGGACAGGGGGCGATGGATCAGCCCCAGCATTTT. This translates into CASSPGQGAMDQPQHF.

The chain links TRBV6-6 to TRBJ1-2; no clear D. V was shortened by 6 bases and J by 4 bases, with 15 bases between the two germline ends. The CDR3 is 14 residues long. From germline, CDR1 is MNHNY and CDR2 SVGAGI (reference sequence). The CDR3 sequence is CASRPPTVSYGYTF. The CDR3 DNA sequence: TGTGCCAGCAGGCCTCCCACAGTGAGCTATGGCTACACCTTC.

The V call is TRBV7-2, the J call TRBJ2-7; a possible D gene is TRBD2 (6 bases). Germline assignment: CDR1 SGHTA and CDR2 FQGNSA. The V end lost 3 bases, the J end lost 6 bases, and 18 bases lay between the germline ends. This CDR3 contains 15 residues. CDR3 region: CASSFWSQGGSEQYF. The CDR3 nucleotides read TGTGCCAGCAGCTTCTGGTCGCAGGGAGGCTCCGAGCAGTACTTC.

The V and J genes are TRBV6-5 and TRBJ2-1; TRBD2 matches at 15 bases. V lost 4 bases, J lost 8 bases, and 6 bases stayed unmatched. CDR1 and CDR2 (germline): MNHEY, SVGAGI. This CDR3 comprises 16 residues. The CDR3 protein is CASSWTSGGVSDEQFF. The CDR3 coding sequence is TGTGCCAGCAGTTGGACTAGCGGGGGGGTTTCCGATGAGCAGTTCTTC.

The CDR3 bases are TGTGCCAGCAGTGTTGCCGGGACAGGGTCGAATGGCTACACCTTC. This sequence encodes CASSVAGTGSNGYTF. This chain uses TRBV25-1 with TRBJ1-2; 9 bases are a match to TRBD1. This CDR3 is built from 15 residues. J gave up 6 bases and V 4 bases, and 9 bases lay outside the gene matches. Germline V gives CDR1 MGHDK, CDR2 SYGVNS.

This CDR3 is CASSASGGAGSGELFF. CDR3 nucleotide sequence: TGTGCCAGCAGCGCTAGCGGGGGGGCCGGTTCTGGGGAGCTGTTTTTT. The chain couples TRBV9 to TRBJ2-2; 12 nucleotides line up with TRBD2. Germline V lookup: CDR1 SGDLS, CDR2 YYNGEE. CDR3 length: 16 residues. V lost 3 bases and J lost 8; bases outside the gene matches: 8.

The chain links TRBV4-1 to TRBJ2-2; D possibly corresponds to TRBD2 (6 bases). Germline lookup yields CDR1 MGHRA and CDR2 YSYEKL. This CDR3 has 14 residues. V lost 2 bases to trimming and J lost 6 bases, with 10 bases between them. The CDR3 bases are TGCGCCAGCAGCCAACCGACTAGGGCCGGGGAGCTGTTTTTT. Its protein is CASSQPTRAGELFF.

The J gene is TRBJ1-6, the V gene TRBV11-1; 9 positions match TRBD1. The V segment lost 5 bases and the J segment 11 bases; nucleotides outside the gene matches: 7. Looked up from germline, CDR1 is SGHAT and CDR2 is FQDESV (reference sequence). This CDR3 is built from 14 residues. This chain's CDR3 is CASSPGQGLPPLHF. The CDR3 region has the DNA TGTGCCAGCAGCCCAGGACAGGGGTTGCCACCCCTCCACTTT.

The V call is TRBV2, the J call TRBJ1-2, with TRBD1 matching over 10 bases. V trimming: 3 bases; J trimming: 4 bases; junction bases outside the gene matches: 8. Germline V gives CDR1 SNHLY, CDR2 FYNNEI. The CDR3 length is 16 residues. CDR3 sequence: CASSDERGQGTYGYTF. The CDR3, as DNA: TGTGCCAGCAGTGACGAGCGGGGACAGGGGACCTATGGCTACACCTTC.

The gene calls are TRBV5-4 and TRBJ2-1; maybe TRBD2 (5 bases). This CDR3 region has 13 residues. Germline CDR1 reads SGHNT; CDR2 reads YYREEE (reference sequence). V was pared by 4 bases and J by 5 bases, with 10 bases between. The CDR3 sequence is CASSIGLDNEQFF. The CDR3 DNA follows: TGTGCCAGCAGCATAGGACTTGACAATGAGCAGTTCTTC. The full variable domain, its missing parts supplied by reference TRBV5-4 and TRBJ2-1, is ETGVTQSPTHLIKTRGQQVTLRCSSQSGHNTVSWYQQALGQGPQFIFQYYREEENGRGNFPPRFSGLQFPNYSSELNVNALELDDSALYLCASSIGLDNEQFFGPGTRLTVL.

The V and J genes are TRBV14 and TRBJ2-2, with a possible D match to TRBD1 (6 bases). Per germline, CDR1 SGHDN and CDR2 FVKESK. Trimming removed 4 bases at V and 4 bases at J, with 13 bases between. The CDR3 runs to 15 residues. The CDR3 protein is CASSRNRESTGELFF. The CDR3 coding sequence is TGTGCCAGCAGCCGGAACAGGGAGAGCACCGGGGAGCTGTTTTTT.

CDR3: CASSSLHRMREQYF. The CDR3, as DNA: TGTGCCAGCAGCTCACTGCACAGGATGAGGGAGCAGTACTTC. V gene TRBV14 combines with J gene TRBJ2-7; D may be TRBD1 (5 bases). This CDR3 comprises 14 residues. Per germline, CDR1 SGHDN and CDR2 FVKESK. V lost 5 bases and J lost 7, with 18 bases in between.